The following is a T cell receptor (beta chain) sequence with its context. This specimen belongs to a study of cytomegalovirus exposure and HLA in healthy donors. It was with 60 Vbeta and 13 Jbeta primers that the PCR ran. The repertoire was sequenced with immunoSEQ multiplex PCR; TCRdb's copy has only in-frame clones and lacks some. The data show approximately 130,000 clones, around 85% seen once. In germline, CDR1 is SNHLY, CDR2 FYNNEI. V shed 8 bases, J shed 1 base, and the junction held 7 bases outside the gene matches. The CDR3 is made up of 14 amino acids. The genes are TRBV2 and TRBJ2-7; 8 positions agree with TRBD1. This receptor was obtained from a woman in her thirties in good health and CMV-seropositive. Sequencing input: PBMCs. CDR3 nucleotides: TGTGCCAGCCGGGACAGGTATTTATCCTACGAGCAGTACTTC. Its protein is CASRDRYLSYEQYF.